Listed here are 6 T cell receptor beta chains from one sample, sequenced in a study of blood T cell repertoires in COVID-19. TCRdb's table, derived via immunoSEQ multiplex PCR, lists solely in-frame clones and lacks some. The table shows 350,000 to 400,000 clones, with roughly 90% occurring only once. Sequencing was performed on PBMCs or T cells enriched from blood (not recorded which). The receptors shown here come from a middle-aged woman who had been exposed to COVID-19.

This chain connects TRBV12-3 or TRBV12-4 to TRBJ2-1, with D hard to call. V was shortened by 5 bases and J by 7 bases, with 12 bases between the two germline ends. The CDR3 has 13 amino acids. The CDR3, as DNA: TGTGCCAGCAGTCTAACCCTGACAAATGAGCAGTTCTTC. It yields the protein CASSLTLTNEQFF.

CDR3 region: CASSDYTGELFF. The DNA for the CDR3 is TGTGCCAGCAGTGACTATACAGGGGAGCTGTTTTTT. J is TRBJ2-2 and V is TRBV6-4; D uncertain. Germline assignment: CDR1 MRHNA and CDR2 SNTAGT. Trimming removed 1 base from V and 8 bases from J, with 5 bases in between. The CDR3 has 12 amino acids.

The rearrangement links TRBV2 to TRBJ2-3; possibly TRBD2 for D (5 bases). This CDR3 region has 12 residues. V lost 5 bases and J 8 bases, leaving 11 bases between the germline ends. CDR1 is SNHLY, CDR2 FYNNEI, per germline. The CDR3 DNA sequence: TGTGCCAGCAGTTTTCGGGGTAGTACGCAGTATTTT. Translating gives CASSFRGSTQYF.

The J gene is TRBJ2-2, the V gene TRBV13, with 10 positions matching TRBD1. The V segment lost 6 bases and the J segment 8 bases; nucleotides outside the gene matches: 9. This CDR3 spans 15 amino acids. Germline CDR1 reads PRHDT; CDR2 reads FYEKMQ (reference sequence). The CDR3 DNA sequence: TGTGCCAGCAGTAAACCGGGACAGGGGACTGGGGAGCTGTTTTTT. Translated, it gives CASSKPGQGTGELFF.

This clone has a handful of counts. This chain links TRBV29-1 with TRBJ1-1; D unclear. CDR3 size: 11 residues. The V end was cut by 3 bases, the J end by 11 bases, with 13 bases between. Germline V gene sequence: CDR1 SQVTM, CDR2 ANQGSEA. The CDR3: CSVEEAGAAFF. CDR3 bases: TGCAGCGTTGAGGAGGCAGGAGCGGCTTTCTTT.

This sequence joins TRBV7-9 and TRBJ1-2; D is ambiguous. The CDR3 sequence is 18 residues long. Germline assignment: CDR1 SEHNR and CDR2 FQNEAQ (reference sequence). V was trimmed by 4 bases and J by 1 base, leaving 22 bases between them. The CDR3 bases are TGTGCCAGCAGCTCAACCGGGTGGAAGGTCGATAGTAACTATGGCTACACCTTC. It translates to CASSSTGWKVDSNYGYTF.